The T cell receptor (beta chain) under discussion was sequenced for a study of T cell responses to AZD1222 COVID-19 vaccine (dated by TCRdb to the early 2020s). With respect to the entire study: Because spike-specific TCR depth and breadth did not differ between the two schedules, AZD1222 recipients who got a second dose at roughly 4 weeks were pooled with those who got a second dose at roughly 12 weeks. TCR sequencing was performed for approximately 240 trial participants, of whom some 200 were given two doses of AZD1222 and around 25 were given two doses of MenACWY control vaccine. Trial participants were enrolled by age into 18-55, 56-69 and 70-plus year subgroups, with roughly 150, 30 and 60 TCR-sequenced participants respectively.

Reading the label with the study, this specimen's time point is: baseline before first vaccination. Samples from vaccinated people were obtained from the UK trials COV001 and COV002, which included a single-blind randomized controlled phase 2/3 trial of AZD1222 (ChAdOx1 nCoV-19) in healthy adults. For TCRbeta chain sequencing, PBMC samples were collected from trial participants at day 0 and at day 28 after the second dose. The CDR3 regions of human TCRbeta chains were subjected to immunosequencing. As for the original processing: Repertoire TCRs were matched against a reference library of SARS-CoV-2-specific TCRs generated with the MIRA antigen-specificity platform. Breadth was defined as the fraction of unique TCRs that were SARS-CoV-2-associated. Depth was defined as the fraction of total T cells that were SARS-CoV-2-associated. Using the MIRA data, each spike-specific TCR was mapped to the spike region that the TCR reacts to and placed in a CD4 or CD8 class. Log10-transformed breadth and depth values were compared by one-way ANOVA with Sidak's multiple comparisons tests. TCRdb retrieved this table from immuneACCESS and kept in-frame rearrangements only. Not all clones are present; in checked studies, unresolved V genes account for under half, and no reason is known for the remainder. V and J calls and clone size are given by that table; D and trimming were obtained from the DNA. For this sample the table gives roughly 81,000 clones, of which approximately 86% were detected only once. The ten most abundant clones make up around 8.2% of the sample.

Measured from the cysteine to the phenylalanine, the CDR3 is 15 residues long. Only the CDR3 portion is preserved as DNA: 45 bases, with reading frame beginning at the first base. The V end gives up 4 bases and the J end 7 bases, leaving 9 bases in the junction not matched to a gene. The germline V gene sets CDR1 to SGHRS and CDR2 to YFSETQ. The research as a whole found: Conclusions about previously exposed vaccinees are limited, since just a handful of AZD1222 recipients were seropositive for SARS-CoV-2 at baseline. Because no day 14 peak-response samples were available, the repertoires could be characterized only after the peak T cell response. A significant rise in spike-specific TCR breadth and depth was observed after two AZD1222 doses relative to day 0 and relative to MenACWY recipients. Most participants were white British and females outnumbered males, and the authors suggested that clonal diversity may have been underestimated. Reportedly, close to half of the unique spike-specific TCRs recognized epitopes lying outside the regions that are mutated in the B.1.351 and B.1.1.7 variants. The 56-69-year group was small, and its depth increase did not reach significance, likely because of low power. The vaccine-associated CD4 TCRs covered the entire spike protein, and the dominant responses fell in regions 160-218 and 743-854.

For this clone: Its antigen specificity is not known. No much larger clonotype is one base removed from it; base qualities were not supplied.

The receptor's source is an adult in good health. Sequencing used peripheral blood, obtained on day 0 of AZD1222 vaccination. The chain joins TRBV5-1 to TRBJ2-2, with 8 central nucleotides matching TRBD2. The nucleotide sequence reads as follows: TGCGCCAGCAGCCTCGCGGGAGGATCGAACGGGGAGCTGTTTTTT. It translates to CASSLAGGSNGELFF.